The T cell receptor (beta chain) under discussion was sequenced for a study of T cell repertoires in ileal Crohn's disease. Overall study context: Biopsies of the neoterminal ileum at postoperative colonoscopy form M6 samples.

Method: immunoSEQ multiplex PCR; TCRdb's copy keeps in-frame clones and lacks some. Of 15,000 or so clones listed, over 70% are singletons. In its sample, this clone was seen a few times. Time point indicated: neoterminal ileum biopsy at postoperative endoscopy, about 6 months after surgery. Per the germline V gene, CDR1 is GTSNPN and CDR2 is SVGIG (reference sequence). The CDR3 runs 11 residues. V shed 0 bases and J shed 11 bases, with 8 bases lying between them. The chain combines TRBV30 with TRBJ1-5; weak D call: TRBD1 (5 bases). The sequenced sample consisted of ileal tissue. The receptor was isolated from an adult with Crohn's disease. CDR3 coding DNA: TGTGCCTGGAGTGTACGGGGGACCCAGCATTTT. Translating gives CAWSVRGTQHF.